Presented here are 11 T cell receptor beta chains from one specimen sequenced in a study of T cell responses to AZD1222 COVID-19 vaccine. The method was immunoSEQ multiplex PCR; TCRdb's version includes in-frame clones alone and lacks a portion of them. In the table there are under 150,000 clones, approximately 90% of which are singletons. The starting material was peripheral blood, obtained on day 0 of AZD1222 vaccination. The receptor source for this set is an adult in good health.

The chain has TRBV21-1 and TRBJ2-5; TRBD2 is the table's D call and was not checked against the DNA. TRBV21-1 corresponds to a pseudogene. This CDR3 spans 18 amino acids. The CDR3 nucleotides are TGTGCCAGCAGCAAAGGACTAGCGGCATCTGGGGATAAAGAGACCCAGTACTTC. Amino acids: CASSKGLAASGDKETQYF.

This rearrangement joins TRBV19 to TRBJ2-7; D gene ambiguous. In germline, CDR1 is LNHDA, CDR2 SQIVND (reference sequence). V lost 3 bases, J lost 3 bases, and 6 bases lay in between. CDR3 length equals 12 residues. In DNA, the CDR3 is TGTGCCAGTAGTATGATGGGCTACGAGCAGTACTTC. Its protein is CASSMMGYEQYF.

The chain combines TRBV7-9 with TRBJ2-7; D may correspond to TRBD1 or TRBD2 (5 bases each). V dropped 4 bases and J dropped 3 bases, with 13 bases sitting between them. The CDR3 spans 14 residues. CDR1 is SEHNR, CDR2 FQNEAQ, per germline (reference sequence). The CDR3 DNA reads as TGTGCCAGCAGCTCCGGGACCCGGGGCTACGAGCAGTACTTC. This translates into CASSSGTRGYEQYF.

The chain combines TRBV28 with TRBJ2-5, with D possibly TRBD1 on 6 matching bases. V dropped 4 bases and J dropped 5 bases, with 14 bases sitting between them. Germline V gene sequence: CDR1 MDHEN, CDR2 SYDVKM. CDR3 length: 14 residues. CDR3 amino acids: CASSSPAGVETQYF. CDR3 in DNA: TGTGCCAGCAGTTCCCCGGCAGGGGTCGAGACCCAGTACTTC.

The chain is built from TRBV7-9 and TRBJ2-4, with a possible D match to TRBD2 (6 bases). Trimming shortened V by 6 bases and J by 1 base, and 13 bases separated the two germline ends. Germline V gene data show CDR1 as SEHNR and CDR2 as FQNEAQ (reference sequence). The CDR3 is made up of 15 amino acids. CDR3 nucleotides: TGTGCCAGCAGTCCTGGCGGGGAGGCCAAAAACATTCAGTACTTC. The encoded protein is CASSPGGEAKNIQYF.

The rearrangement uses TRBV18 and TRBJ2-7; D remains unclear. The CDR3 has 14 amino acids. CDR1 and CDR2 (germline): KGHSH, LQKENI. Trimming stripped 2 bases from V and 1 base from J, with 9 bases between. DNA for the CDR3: TGTGCCAGCTCACCAGATTTACAGTCCTACGAGCAGTACTTC. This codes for CASSPDLQSYEQYF.

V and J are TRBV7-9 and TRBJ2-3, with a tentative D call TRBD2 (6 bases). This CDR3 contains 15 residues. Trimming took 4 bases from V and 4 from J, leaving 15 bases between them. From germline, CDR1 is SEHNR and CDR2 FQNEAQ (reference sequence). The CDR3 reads CASSSRGGEADTQYF. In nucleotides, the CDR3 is TGTGCCAGCAGCTCCCGGGGCGGGGAGGCAGATACGCAGTATTTT.

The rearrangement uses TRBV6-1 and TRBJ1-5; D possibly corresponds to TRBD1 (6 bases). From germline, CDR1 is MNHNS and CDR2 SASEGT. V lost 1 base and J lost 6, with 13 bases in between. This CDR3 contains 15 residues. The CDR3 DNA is TGTGCCAGCAGTGAAGTCGGACAGCTCAGTCAGCCCCAGCATTTT. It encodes CASSEVGQLSQPQHF.

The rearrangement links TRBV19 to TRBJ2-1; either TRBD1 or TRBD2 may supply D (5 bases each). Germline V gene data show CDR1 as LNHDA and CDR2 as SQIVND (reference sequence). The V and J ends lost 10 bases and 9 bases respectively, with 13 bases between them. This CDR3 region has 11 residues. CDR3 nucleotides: TGTGCCACCTGGAGTGGGGGTGAGCAGTTCTTC. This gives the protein CATWSGGEQFF.

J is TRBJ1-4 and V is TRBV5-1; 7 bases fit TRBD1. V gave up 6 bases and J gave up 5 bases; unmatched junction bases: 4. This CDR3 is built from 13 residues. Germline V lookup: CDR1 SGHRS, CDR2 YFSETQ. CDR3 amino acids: CASTPDRNEKLFF. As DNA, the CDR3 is TGCGCCAGCACCCCGGACAGGAATGAAAAACTGTTTTTT.

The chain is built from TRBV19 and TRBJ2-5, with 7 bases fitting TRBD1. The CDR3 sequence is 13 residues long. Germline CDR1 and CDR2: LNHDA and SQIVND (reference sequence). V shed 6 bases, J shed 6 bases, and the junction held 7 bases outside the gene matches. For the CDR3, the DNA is TGTGCCAGTAGCCTACAGGGGATTCAGACCCAGTACTTC. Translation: CASSLQGIQTQYF.